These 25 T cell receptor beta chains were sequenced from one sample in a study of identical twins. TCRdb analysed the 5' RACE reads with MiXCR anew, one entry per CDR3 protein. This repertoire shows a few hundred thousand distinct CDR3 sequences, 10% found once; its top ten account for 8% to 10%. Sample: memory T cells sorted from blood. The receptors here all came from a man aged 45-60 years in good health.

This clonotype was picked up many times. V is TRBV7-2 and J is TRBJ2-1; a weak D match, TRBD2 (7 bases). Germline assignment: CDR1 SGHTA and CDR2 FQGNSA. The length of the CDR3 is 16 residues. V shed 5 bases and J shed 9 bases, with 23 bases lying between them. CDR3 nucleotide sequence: TGTGCCAGCAGCCCGAGTCTGAGCGGAGGGGGGGGTGAGCAGTTCTTC. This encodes CASSPSLSGGGGEQFF.

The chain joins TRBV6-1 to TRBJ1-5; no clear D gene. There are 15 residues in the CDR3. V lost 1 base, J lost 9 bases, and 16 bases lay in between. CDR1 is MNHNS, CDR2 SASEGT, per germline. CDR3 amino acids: CASSEVGGVGRPQHF. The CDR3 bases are TGTGCCAGCAGTGAAGTTGGTGGGGTTGGTAGGCCCCAGCATTTT.

The CDR3, as DNA: TGTGCCAGCTCGGGTGTAGCCGGAAACACCATATATTTT. It translates to CASSGVAGNTIYF. This chain uses TRBV7-9 with TRBJ1-3; no firm D call. CDR3 length equals 13 residues. Germline CDR1 is SEHNR and CDR2 is FQNEAQ (reference sequence). V was trimmed by 8 bases and J by 4 bases, leaving 12 bases between them.

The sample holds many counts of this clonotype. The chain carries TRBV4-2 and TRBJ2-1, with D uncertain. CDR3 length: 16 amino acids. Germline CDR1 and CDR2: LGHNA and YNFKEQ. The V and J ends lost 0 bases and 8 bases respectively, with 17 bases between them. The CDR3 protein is CASSQDGLSPFYEQFF. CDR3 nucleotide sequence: TGTGCCAGCAGCCAAGATGGCCTCTCCCCTTTCTATGAGCAGTTCTTC.

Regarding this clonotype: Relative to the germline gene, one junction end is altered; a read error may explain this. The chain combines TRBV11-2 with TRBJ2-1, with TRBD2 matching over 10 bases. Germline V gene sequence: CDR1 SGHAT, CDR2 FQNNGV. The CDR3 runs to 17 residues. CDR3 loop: CASCFISAGGPRNEQFF. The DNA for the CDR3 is TGTGCCAGCTGCTTCATCTCAGCGGGGGGGCCGAGAAATGAGCAGTTCTTC.

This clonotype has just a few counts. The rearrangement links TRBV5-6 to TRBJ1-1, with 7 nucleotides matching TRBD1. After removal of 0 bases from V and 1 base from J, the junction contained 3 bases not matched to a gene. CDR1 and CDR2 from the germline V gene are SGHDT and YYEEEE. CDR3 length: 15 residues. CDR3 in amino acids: CASSLGSGGNTEAFF. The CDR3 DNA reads TGTGCCAGCAGCTTGGGATCAGGGGGGAACACTGAAGCTTTCTTT. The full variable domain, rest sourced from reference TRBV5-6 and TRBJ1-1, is DAGVTQSPTHLIKTRGQQVTLRCSPKSGHDTVSWYQQALGQGPQFIFQYYEEEERQRGNFPDRFSGHQFPNYSSELNVNALLLGDSALYLCASSLGSGGNTEAFFGQGTRLTVV.

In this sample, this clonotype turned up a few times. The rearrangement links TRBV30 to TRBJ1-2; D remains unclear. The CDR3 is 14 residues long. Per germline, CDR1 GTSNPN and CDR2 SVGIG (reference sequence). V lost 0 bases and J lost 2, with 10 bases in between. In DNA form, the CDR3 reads TGTGCCTGGAGTGTACGGGCGGAAAACTATGGCTACACCTTC. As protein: CAWSVRAENYGYTF. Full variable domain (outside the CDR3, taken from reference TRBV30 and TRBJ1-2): SQTIHQWPATLVQPVGSPLSLECTVEGTSNPNLYWYRQAAGRGLQLLFYSVGIGQISSEVPQNLSASRPQDRQFILSSKKLLLSDSGFYLCAWSVRAENYGYTFGSGTRLTVV.

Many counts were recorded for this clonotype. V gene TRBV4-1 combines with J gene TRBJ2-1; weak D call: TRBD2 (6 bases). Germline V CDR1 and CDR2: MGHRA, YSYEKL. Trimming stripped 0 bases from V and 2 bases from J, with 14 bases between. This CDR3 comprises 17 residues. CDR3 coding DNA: TGCGCCAGCAGCCAAGATCTAGGGCGGGGTCCCTACAATGAGCAGTTCTTC. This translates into CASSQDLGRGPYNEQFF.

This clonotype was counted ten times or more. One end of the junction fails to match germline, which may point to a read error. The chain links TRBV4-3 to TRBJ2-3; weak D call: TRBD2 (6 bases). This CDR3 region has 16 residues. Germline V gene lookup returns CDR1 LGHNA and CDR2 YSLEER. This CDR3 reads CPSSQDFGSPTDTQYF. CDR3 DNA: TGCCCCAGCAGCCAAGATTTCGGGAGCCCCACAGATACGCAGTATTTT.

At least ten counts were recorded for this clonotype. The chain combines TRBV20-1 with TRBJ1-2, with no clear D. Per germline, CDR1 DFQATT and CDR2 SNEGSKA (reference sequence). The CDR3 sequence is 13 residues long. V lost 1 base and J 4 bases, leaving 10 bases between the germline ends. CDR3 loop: CSARGGGPYGYTF. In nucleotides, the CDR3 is TGCAGTGCTAGAGGTGGAGGCCCCTATGGCTACACCTTC.

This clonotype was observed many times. This CDR3 is CASSQVTAGAQYF. In nucleotides, the CDR3 is TGCGCCAGCAGCCAAGTGACGGCAGGGGCGCAGTATTTT. The chain employs TRBV4-1 and TRBJ2-3; D is perhaps TRBD1 (6 bases). V was trimmed by 1 base and J by 10 bases, leaving 12 bases between them. The CDR3 extends over 13 amino acids. Germline CDR1 is MGHRA and CDR2 is YSYEKL.

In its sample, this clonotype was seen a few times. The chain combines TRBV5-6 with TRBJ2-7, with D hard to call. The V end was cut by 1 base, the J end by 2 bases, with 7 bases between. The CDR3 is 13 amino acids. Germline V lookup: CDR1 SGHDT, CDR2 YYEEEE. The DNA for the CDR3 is TGTGCCAGCAGCTTGATGGGGACCTACGAGCAGTACTTC. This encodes CASSLMGTYEQYF.

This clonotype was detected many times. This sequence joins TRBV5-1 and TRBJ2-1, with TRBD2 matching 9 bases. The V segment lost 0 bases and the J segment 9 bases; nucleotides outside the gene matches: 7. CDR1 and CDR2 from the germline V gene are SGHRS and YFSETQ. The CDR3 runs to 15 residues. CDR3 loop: CASSLEGLAGSEQFF. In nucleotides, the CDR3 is TGCGCCAGCAGCTTGGAGGGACTAGCCGGGAGTGAGCAGTTCTTC.

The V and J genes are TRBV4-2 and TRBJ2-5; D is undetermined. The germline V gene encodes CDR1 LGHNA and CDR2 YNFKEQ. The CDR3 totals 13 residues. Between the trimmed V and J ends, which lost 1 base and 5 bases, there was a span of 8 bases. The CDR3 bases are TGTGCCAGCAGCCAAGGGTCTGGCGAGACCCAGTACTTC. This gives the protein CASSQGSGETQYF.

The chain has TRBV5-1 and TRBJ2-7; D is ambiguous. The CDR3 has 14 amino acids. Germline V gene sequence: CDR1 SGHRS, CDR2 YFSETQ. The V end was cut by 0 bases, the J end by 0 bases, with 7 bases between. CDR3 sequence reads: CASSLDATSYEQYF. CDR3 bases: TGCGCCAGCAGCTTGGACGCTACCTCCTACGAGCAGTACTTC.

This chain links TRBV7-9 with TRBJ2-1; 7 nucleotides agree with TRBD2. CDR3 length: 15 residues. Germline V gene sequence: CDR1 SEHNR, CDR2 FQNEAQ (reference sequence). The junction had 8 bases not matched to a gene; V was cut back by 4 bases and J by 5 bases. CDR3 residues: CASSSGTNFDNEQFF. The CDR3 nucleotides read TGTGCCAGCAGCTCCGGGACTAATTTTGACAATGAGCAGTTCTTC. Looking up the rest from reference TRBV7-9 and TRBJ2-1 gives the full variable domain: DTGVSQNPRHKITKRGQNVTFRCDPISEHNRLYWYRQTLGQGPEFLTYFQNEAQLEKSRLLSDRFSAERPKGSFSTLEIQRTEQGDSAMYLCASSSGTNFDNEQFFGPGTRLTVL.

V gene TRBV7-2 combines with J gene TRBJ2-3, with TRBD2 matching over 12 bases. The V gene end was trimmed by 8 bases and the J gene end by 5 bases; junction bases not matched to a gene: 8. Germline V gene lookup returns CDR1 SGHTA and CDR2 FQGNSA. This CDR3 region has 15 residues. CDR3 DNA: TGTGCCAGCGGGCGCGGACTAGCGGGATTAGATACGCAGTATTTT. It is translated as CASGRGLAGLDTQYF.

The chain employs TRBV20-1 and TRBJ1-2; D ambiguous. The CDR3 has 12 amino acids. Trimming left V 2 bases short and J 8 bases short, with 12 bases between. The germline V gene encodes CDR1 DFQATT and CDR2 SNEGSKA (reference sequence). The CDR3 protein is CSARSGPEGYTF. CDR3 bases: TGCAGTGCTAGAAGCGGCCCGGAGGGCTACACCTTC.

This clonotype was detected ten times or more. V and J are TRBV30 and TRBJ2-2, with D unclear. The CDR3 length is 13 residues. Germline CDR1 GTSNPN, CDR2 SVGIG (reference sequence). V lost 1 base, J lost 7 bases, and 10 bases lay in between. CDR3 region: CAWSGQGHGELFF. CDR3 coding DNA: TGTGCCTGGAGTGGTCAAGGGCACGGGGAGCTGTTTTTT. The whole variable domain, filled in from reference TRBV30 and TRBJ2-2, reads SQTIHQWPATLVQPVGSPLSLECTVEGTSNPNLYWYRQAAGRGLQLLFYSVGIGQISSEVPQNLSASRPQDRQFILSSKKLLLSDSGFYLCAWSGQGHGELFFGEGSRLTVL.

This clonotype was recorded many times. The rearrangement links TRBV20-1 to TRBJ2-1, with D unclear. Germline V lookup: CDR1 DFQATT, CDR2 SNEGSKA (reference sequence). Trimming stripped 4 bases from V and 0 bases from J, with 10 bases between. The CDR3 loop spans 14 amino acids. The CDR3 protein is CSATAVSSYNEQFF. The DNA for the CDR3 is TGCAGTGCTACGGCGGTGAGCTCCTACAATGAGCAGTTCTTC.

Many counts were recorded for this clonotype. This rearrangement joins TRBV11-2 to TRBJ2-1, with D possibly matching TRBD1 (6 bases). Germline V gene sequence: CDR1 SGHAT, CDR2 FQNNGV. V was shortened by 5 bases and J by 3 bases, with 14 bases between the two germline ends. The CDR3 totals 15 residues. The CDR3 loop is CASSRTTGSYNEQFF. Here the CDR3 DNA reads TGTGCCAGCAGCCGGACCACAGGGAGCTACAATGAGCAGTTCTTC.

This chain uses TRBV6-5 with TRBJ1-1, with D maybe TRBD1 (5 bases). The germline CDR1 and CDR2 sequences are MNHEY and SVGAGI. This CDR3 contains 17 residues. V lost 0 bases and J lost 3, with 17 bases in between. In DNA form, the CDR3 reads TGTGCCAGCAGTTACTCGAATTTTCGTATCAGGGACACTGAAGCTTTCTTT. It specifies CASSYSNFRIRDTEAFF.

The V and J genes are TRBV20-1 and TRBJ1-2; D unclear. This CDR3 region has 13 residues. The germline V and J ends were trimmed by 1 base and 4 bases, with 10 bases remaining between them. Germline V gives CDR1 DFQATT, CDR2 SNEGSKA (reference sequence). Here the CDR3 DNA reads TGCAGTGCTAGAGTCCCCCACCTCTATGGCTACACCTTC. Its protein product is CSARVPHLYGYTF.

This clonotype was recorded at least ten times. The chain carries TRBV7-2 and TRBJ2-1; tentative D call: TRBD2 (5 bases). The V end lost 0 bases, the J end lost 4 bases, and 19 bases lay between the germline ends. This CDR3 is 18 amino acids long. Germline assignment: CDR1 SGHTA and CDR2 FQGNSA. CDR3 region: CASSLAPTGLVGYNEQFF. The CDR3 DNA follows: TGTGCCAGCAGCTTAGCGCCAACGGGGTTAGTGGGGTACAATGAGCAGTTCTTC.

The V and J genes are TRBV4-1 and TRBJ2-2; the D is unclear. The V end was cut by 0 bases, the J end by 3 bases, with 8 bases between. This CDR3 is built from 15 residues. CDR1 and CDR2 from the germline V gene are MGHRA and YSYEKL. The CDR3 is CASSQEAQHTGELFF. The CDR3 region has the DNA TGCGCCAGCAGCCAAGAGGCACAGCACACCGGGGAGCTGTTTTTT.